Listed below are T cell receptor beta chains from one sample, sequenced in a study of blood T cell repertoires in COVID-19. Here immunoSEQ multiplex PCR was the method, and the copy in TCRdb shows in-frame clones only, minus some. The table lists over 300,000 clones, more than 70% of them singletons. The sequencing sample was made of peripheral blood. The receptors come from a woman in her fifties or sixties with acute or convalescent COVID-19. The CDR3 runs from the conserved cysteine through the conserved F or W. Each record gives: V gene, J gene, CDR3 protein.

v_call: TRBV19
j_call: TRBJ1-6
cdr3_aa: CASNHKTGVNSPLHF

v_call: TRBV2
j_call: TRBJ2-5
cdr3_aa: CASSEARSEGGTQYF

v_call: TRBV7-3
j_call: TRBJ2-5
cdr3_aa: CASSFGGAHQETQYF

v_call: TRBV2
j_call: TRBJ1-1
cdr3_aa: CASSENSHEAFF

v_call: TRBV4-1
j_call: TRBJ1-6
cdr3_aa: CASSIERQTNSPLHF

v_call: TRBV7-2
j_call: TRBJ2-1
cdr3_aa: CASSLEGLVYNEQFF

v_call: TRBV6-6
j_call: TRBJ2-7
cdr3_aa: CASSLGQANEQYF

v_call: TRBV3-1/TRBV3-2
j_call: TRBJ1-2
cdr3_aa: CASSHEGQWNYGYTF

v_call: TRBV30
j_call: TRBJ2-3
cdr3_aa: CAWSLRQGADTQYF

v_call: TRBV2
j_call: TRBJ1-1
cdr3_aa: CASSPLGGDGAEAFF

v_call: TRBV7-3
j_call: TRBJ2-2
cdr3_aa: CASSPFGGELFF

v_call: TRBV4-1
j_call: TRBJ2-6
cdr3_aa: CASSQATGANVLTF

v_call: TRBV5-4
j_call: TRBJ1-2
cdr3_aa: CASSWAGFYGYTF

v_call: TRBV2
j_call: TRBJ1-1
cdr3_aa: CASSELENTEAFF

v_call: TRBV7-2
j_call: TRBJ2-3
cdr3_aa: CASSLGGRRSDTQYF

v_call: TRBV18
j_call: TRBJ1-1
cdr3_aa: CASSRAGTRNTEAFF

v_call: TRBV7-9
j_call: TRBJ2-1
cdr3_aa: CASSLDGSGDEQFF

v_call: TRBV6-5
j_call: TRBJ1-2
cdr3_aa: CASTPGQGNYGYTF

v_call: TRBV20-1
j_call: TRBJ2-2
cdr3_aa: CSASVSGGEETGELFF

v_call: TRBV6-4
j_call: TRBJ1-5
cdr3_aa: CASSALAGQPQHF

v_call: TRBV11-2
j_call: TRBJ2-2
cdr3_aa: CASSSPLLGQGANTGELFF

v_call: TRBV24-1
j_call: TRBJ2-1
cdr3_aa: CATSDFDGRAGEQFF

v_call: TRBV6-2/TRBV6-3
j_call: TRBJ2-5
cdr3_aa: CASSPRQGGGETQYF

v_call: TRBV12-3/TRBV12-4
j_call: TRBJ2-2
cdr3_aa: CASSLVSPGELFF

v_call: TRBV2
j_call: TRBJ2-5
cdr3_aa: CASRGGTGGRETQYF

v_call: TRBV27
j_call: TRBJ1-1
cdr3_aa: CASKHLNTEAFF

v_call: TRBV13
j_call: TRBJ2-2
cdr3_aa: CASTTSGRRNTGELFF

v_call: TRBV30
j_call: TRBJ2-1
cdr3_aa: CAWSWGDPPYNEQFF

v_call: TRBV11-2
j_call: TRBJ2-5
cdr3_aa: CASSEQGARRETQYF

v_call: TRBV24-1
j_call: TRBJ2-3
cdr3_aa: CATSDSGLAGGQDTQYF

v_call: TRBV12-3/TRBV12-4
j_call: TRBJ1-5
cdr3_aa: CASHGPLNQPQHF

v_call: TRBV28
j_call: TRBJ1-5
cdr3_aa: CASSSGHSFDQPQHF

v_call: TRBV9
j_call: TRBJ1-3
cdr3_aa: CASSDGTGVGNTIYF

v_call: TRBV6-2/TRBV6-3
j_call: TRBJ1-5
cdr3_aa: CASRPGQAGNQPQHF

v_call: TRBV5-1
j_call: TRBJ2-5
cdr3_aa: CASSPLAGGGETQYF

v_call: TRBV12-3/TRBV12-4
j_call: TRBJ2-1
cdr3_aa: CASSIGDEQFF

v_call: TRBV5-1
j_call: TRBJ1-1
cdr3_aa: CASSLNRETSEAFF

v_call: TRBV7-2
j_call: TRBJ1-1
cdr3_aa: CASSLAQMNTEAFF

v_call: TRBV2
j_call: TRBJ1-1
cdr3_aa: CASRGVLNTEAFF

v_call: TRBV25-1
j_call: TRBJ1-2
cdr3_aa: CASSAGTGSFGYTF

v_call: TRBV30
j_call: TRBJ1-4
cdr3_aa: CAWSQGGAGEKLFF

v_call: TRBV5-1
j_call: TRBJ2-3
cdr3_aa: CASSLVESTDTQYF

v_call: TRBV27
j_call: TRBJ2-2
cdr3_aa: CASSPFRHRGNTGELFF

v_call: TRBV29-1
j_call: TRBJ1-2
cdr3_aa: CSVPGVAGGYTF

v_call: TRBV18
j_call: TRBJ1-2
cdr3_aa: CASSQGETGDYTF

v_call: TRBV28
j_call: TRBJ1-2
cdr3_aa: CASRANSYGYTF

v_call: TRBV9
j_call: TRBJ2-5
cdr3_aa: CASSGGRGGRETQYF

v_call: TRBV5-6
j_call: TRBJ1-2
cdr3_aa: CASSLRTGSWHGYTF

v_call: TRBV3-1/TRBV3-2
j_call: TRBJ2-1
cdr3_aa: CASSQGGGEQFF

v_call: TRBV5-8
j_call: TRBJ1-2
cdr3_aa: CASETVYGYTF

v_call: TRBV4-2
j_call: TRBJ1-1
cdr3_aa: CASSQEGGSLVGTEAFF